Below, 11 T cell receptor beta chains from the same sample are listed, as sequenced in a study of OX40 agonist ivuxolimab in advanced cancers. Sequencing was performed with immunoSEQ multiplex PCR; in TCRdb, only in-frame clones are kept and a portion is missing. The repertoire holds roughly 50,000 clones, with around 89% as singletons. The specimen comprised CD4+ or CD8+ T cells sorted from blood, sampled in a trial of the OX40 agonist ivuxolimab. All receptors come from an adult with an advanced solid tumor such as melanoma, head and neck, liver or kidney cancer.

The chain combines TRBV7-9 with TRBJ2-1; 7 bases are a match to TRBD1. The germline V gene encodes CDR1 SEHNR and CDR2 FQNEAQ (reference sequence). The CDR3 sequence is 15 residues long. V trimming: 1 base; J trimming: 1 base; junction bases outside the gene matches: 1. CDR3 DNA: TGTGCCAGCAGCTTAGTGGGACAGTCCTACAATGAGCAGTTCTTC. Encoded protein: CASSLVGQSYNEQFF. Looking up the rest from reference TRBV7-9 and TRBJ2-1 gives the full variable domain: DTGVSQNPRHKITKRGQNVTFRCDPISEHNRLYWYRQTLGQGPEFLTYFQNEAQLEKSRLLSDRFSAERPKGSFSTLEIQRTEQGDSAMYLCASSLVGQSYNEQFFGPGTRLTVL.

This sequence joins TRBV6-6 and TRBJ2-7; D is uncertain. Germline lookup yields CDR1 MNHNY and CDR2 SVGAGI (reference sequence). This CDR3 has 16 amino acids. The V and J ends lost 0 bases and 1 base respectively, with 13 bases between them. The CDR3 nucleotides read TGTGCCAGCAGTTACTCGTTCTCCGGCGGTTCCTACGAGCAGTACTTC. Amino acids: CASSYSFSGGSYEQYF.

This chain uses TRBV7-6 with TRBJ1-4; no definite D call. The V gene lost 1 base and the J gene lost 4 bases, with 10 bases spanning the gap. CDR1 and CDR2 from the germline V gene are SGHVS and FNYEAQ. The CDR3 totals 15 residues. DNA for the CDR3: TGTGCCAGCAGCTTAGGGTCTCAGTTTAATGAAAAACTGTTTTTT. As protein: CASSLGSQFNEKLFF.

The chain uses TRBV7-9 and TRBJ1-2; D is perhaps TRBD1 (5 bases). Deletions cut 1 base from V and 4 bases from J, with 13 bases between. Germline loops: CDR1 SEHNR, CDR2 FQNEAQ (reference sequence). The CDR3 covers 15 residues. CDR3 region: CASSLGAGLGYGYTF. The CDR3 region has the DNA TGTGCCAGCAGCTTAGGCGCAGGGCTAGGCTATGGCTACACCTTC.

Note on this clone: At one boundary the junction diverges from the germline segment, which might be a read error. V and J are TRBV23-1 and TRBJ1-2; no clear D. TRBV23-1 is an ORF; its function is uncertain. The CDR3 covers 20 residues. The CDR3 nucleotides are TGCGCCAGCAGTAAATCCCGGCCAGCCACGAGAGGACCTTTTTCCTATGGCTACACCTTC. This sequence encodes CASSKSRPATRGPFSYGYTF.

This rearrangement joins TRBV10-3 to TRBJ2-3; D is ambiguous. This CDR3 has 11 residues. The germline CDR1 and CDR2 sequences are ENHRY and SYGVKD. The V gene lost 4 bases and the J gene lost 5 bases, with 4 bases spanning the gap. The CDR3 region has the DNA TGTGCCATCAGTGGGGGAGATACGCAGTATTTT. Translation gives CAISGGDTQYF.

The genes are TRBV28 and TRBJ2-7, with D possibly TRBD1 on 6 matching bases. The ends were cut back, 7 bases at V and 0 bases at J, with 7 bases in the middle. The CDR3 extends over 12 amino acids. Germline values: CDR1 MDHEN, CDR2 SYDVKM. CDR3 residues: CASMDSSYEQYF. CDR3 nucleotides: TGTGCCAGCATGGACAGCTCCTACGAGCAGTACTTC.

The chain has TRBV2 and TRBJ2-7; D is unclear. CDR1 and CDR2 from the germline V gene are SNHLY and FYNNEI. V was trimmed by 7 bases and J by 2 bases, leaving 6 bases between them. The CDR3 runs 11 residues. The CDR3 nucleotides are TGTGCCAGCATTCAAGCCTACGAGCAGTACTTC. Translation: CASIQAYEQYF.

The gene calls are TRBV5-6 and TRBJ2-1, with unresolved D. The V gene lost 1 base and the J gene lost 5 bases, with 1 base spanning the gap. The CDR3 length is 11 residues. Germline values: CDR1 SGHDT, CDR2 YYEEEE. The CDR3 reads CASSLNNEQFF. CDR3 sequence (DNA): TGTGCCAGCAGCTTGAACAATGAGCAGTTCTTC. Complete variable domain (other parts from reference TRBV5-6 and TRBJ2-1): DAGVTQSPTHLIKTRGQQVTLRCSPKSGHDTVSWYQQALGQGPQFIFQYYEEEERQRGNFPDRFSGHQFPNYSSELNVNALLLGDSALYLCASSLNNEQFFGPGTRLTVL.

This sequence joins TRBV6-1 and TRBJ1-1; no reliable D call. The germline CDR1 and CDR2 sequences are MNHNS and SASEGT. The CDR3 has 15 residues. With 3 bases removed from V and 4 bases from J, the gap between germline ends came to 15 bases. The CDR3 here is CASSEVPGFPTEAFF. The CDR3 region has the DNA TGTGCCAGCAGTGAGGTGCCCGGCTTTCCCACTGAAGCTTTCTTT.

The chain joins TRBV5-4 to TRBJ2-1, with 11 bases identical to TRBD1. The CDR3 spans 15 residues. Per germline, CDR1 SGHNT and CDR2 YYREEE (reference sequence). The V gene end was trimmed by 3 bases and the J gene end by 3 bases; junction bases not matched to a gene: 2. CDR3 protein: CASSSDRGLYNEQFF. The CDR3 bases are TGTGCCAGCAGCTCGGACAGGGGGCTCTACAATGAGCAGTTCTTC.